These 20 T cell receptor beta chains came from one sample sequenced in a study of T cells after yellow fever vaccination. TCRdb passed the 5' RACE reads through MiXCR, listing each CDR3 protein once. The table has approximately 340,000 distinct CDR3 sequences, about 8.7% seen once; the top ten hold more than 15%. This specimen was PBMCs, taken on the day of the first yellow fever vaccination. The receptors shown here come from a young man who received the YFV17D yellow fever vaccine.

The chain combines TRBV5-4 with TRBJ1-1; 7 bases are shared with TRBD1. The CDR3 consists of 14 residues. The J segment lost 7 bases and the V segment lost 3 bases, leaving 9 bases of the junction unmatched. Germline V gene lookup returns CDR1 SGHNT and CDR2 YYREEE (reference sequence). The DNA of the CDR3 is TGTGCCAGCAGCTCGCGAGACAGGGCCAGTGAAGCTTTCTTT. Its translation: CASSSRDRASEAFF.

The chain employs TRBV6-1 and TRBJ1-3; no reliable D call. Germline loops: CDR1 MNHNS, CDR2 SASEGT. Between the trimmed V and J ends, which lost 8 bases and 0 bases, there was a span of 17 bases. The CDR3 is made up of 16 amino acids. CDR3: CASAANGALSGNTIYF. The CDR3 coding sequence is TGTGCCAGCGCCGCCAACGGAGCTCTCTCTGGAAACACCATATATTTT.

V and J are TRBV4-3 and TRBJ2-7; TRBD1 matches 10 bases. CDR1 is LGHNA, CDR2 YSLEER, per germline. This CDR3 is built from 15 residues. V shed 0 bases and J 4 bases; nucleotides not matched to a gene: 3. CDR3 loop: CASSQEGGQGYEQYF. The CDR3, as DNA: TGCGCCAGCAGCCAAGAGGGGGGACAGGGGTACGAGCAGTACTTC.

This clonotype was found a few times. The chain recombines TRBV10-3 with TRBJ1-2; 7 bases fit TRBD1. CDR3 length equals 15 residues. Trimming removed 2 bases from V and 8 bases from J; junction bases left unmatched: 11. Germline CDR1 and CDR2: ENHRY and SYGVKD. CDR3 region: CAISERTGTTVGYTF. CDR3 coding DNA: TGTGCCATCAGTGAGCGGACAGGTACGACGGTCGGCTACACCTTC.

The chain carries TRBV28 and TRBJ2-5; 7 bases match TRBD1. CDR3 length: 15 residues. Trimming at V came to 8 bases and at J to 6 bases, leaving 15 bases not matched to a gene. The germline V gene has CDR1 MDHEN and CDR2 SYDVKM. The DNA of the CDR3 is TGTGCCAGCCTGAGTTGGTGGGCAGGGGGACAGACCCAGTACTTC. Its protein product is CASLSWWAGGQTQYF.

Only a few counts were recorded for this clonotype. The V and J genes are TRBV4-1 and TRBJ2-1, with D perhaps given as TRBD1 or TRBD2 (6 bases each). Per germline, CDR1 MGHRA and CDR2 YSYEKL. This CDR3 is 10 amino acids long. Trimming removed 7 bases from V and 16 bases from J, with 14 bases in between. This CDR3 is CASNRGTPFF. The CDR3 region has the DNA TGCGCCAGCAATAGGGGGACTCCCTTCTTC.

V and J are TRBV6-5 and TRBJ1-2; TRBD1 aligns across 8 bases. Germline-derived CDR1 and CDR2 are MNHEY and SVGAGI. The CDR3 sequence is 12 residues long. The J segment lost 8 bases and the V segment lost 5 bases, leaving 4 bases of the junction unmatched. Here the CDR3 DNA reads TGTGCCAGCAGTGGGACAGGTCAGGGCTACACCTTC. This translates into CASSGTGQGYTF.

The chain links TRBV5-6 to TRBJ2-1; the match to TRBD2 covers 9 bases. The CDR3 loop spans 16 amino acids. The junction had 11 bases not matched to a gene; V was cut back by 2 bases and J by 8 bases. CDR1 is SGHDT, CDR2 YYEEEE, per germline. CDR3 in DNA: TGTGCCAGCAGCTTCTCACGGGGACTAGCACTGCATGAGCAGTTCTTC. This codes for CASSFSRGLALHEQFF.

A few counts support this clonotype. The chain couples TRBV6-5 to TRBJ1-5; D possibly corresponds to TRBD1 (5 bases). Trimming pared 7 bases from V and 4 bases from J, leaving 14 bases between. Germline values: CDR1 MNHEY, CDR2 SVGAGI. This CDR3 has 14 amino acids. The chain's CDR3 is CASKLEGLNQPQHF. The CDR3 bases are TGTGCCAGCAAGTTGGAGGGGTTAAATCAGCCCCAGCATTTT.

This clonotype showed up many times. This sequence joins TRBV6-1 and TRBJ1-1; the match to TRBD1 covers 9 bases. Germline assignment: CDR1 MNHNS and CDR2 SASEGT. This CDR3 is 15 amino acids long. V dropped 4 bases and J dropped 2; count of bases not matched to a gene: 5. Written as DNA, the CDR3 is TGTGCCAGCAGTGCTACGGGACAGGGAAACACTGAAGCTTTCTTT. Translating it yields CASSATGQGNTEAFF.

The sample holds a few counts of this clonotype. The genes are TRBV20-1 and TRBJ1-1; D unresolved. From germline, CDR1 is DFQATT and CDR2 SNEGSKA (reference sequence). V was pared by 6 bases and J by 5 bases, with 10 bases between. This CDR3 is 11 amino acids long. The CDR3 sequence: CSAPWMTEAFF. The CDR3 DNA reads as TGCAGTGCCCCCTGGATGACTGAAGCTTTCTTT.

As DNA, the CDR3 is TGCGCCAGCAGCCAAGATCGGGCCAGGGCACTTTATGGCGGGGAGCTGTTTTTT. Protein: CASSQDRARALYGGELFF. This chain uses TRBV4-3 with TRBJ2-2; D perhaps matches TRBD1 (5 bases). The CDR3 is 18 amino acids. Trimming took off 0 bases at V and 7 bases at J, with 21 bases between the two ends. Germline V gives CDR1 LGHNA, CDR2 YSLEER.

CDR3 sequence reads: CASSFQGVQETQYF. CDR3 sequence (DNA): TGTGCCAGCAGCTTCCAGGGGGTCCAAGAGACCCAGTACTTC. This chain connects TRBV5-8 to TRBJ2-5; TRBD1 matches at 7 bases. V dropped 2 bases and J dropped 1; count of bases not matched to a gene: 2. This CDR3 comprises 14 residues. Germline V gives CDR1 SGHTS, CDR2 YDEGEE.

This clonotype was detected a few times. V is TRBV20-1 and J is TRBJ2-3; TRBD2 matches at 14 bases. This CDR3 region has 16 residues. The V gene's germline CDR1 is DFQATT and CDR2 SNEGSKA (reference sequence). Trimming cost V 2 bases and J 2 bases; bases outside gene matches: 3. This CDR3 reads CSARRTSGGLTDTQYF. In DNA, the CDR3 is TGCAGTGCTAGAAGGACTAGCGGGGGGCTCACAGATACGCAGTATTTT.

The chain joins TRBV6-1 to TRBJ2-1; a possible D gene is TRBD2 (5 bases). Germline lookup yields CDR1 MNHNS and CDR2 SASEGT. Trimming pared 6 bases from V and 0 bases from J, leaving 12 bases between. The CDR3 is 15 amino acids. As DNA, the CDR3 is TGTGCCAGCAGAAAATCGGGGAGCTCCTACAATGAGCAGTTCTTC. Amino acid sequence: CASRKSGSSYNEQFF.

This clonotype was seen a few times. The V call is TRBV3-1, the J call TRBJ2-5; D is tentatively TRBD1 or TRBD2 (6 bases each). Trimming removed 1 base from V and 5 bases from J, with 11 bases in between. The CDR3 spans 14 residues. Germline loops: CDR1 LGHDT, CDR2 YNNKEL (reference sequence). The CDR3 spells CASSQAGARETQYF. The DNA for the CDR3 is TGTGCCAGCAGCCAAGCGGGGGCGCGGGAGACCCAGTACTTC.

This clonotype has more than one count but fewer than ten. The chain uses TRBV19 and TRBJ1-1; D is possibly TRBD1 (5 bases). V was trimmed by 1 base and J by 9 bases, leaving 24 bases between them. Germline assignment: CDR1 LNHDA and CDR2 SQIVND (reference sequence). The CDR3 spans 17 residues. The CDR3 protein is CASSIVWETADETQAFF. The CDR3 DNA is TGTGCCAGTAGTATAGTGTGGGAGACAGCTGATGAGACGCAAGCTTTCTTT.

The chain combines TRBV5-1 with TRBJ2-7; D is uncertain. V was pared by 8 bases and J by 3 bases, with 18 bases between. CDR1 is SGHRS and CDR2 is YFSETQ in the germline V gene. The CDR3 is made up of 14 amino acids. This chain's CDR3 is CASAGNEALYEQYF. In DNA, the CDR3 is TGCGCCAGTGCAGGAAACGAGGCGCTCTACGAGCAGTACTTC.

J is TRBJ1-6 and V is TRBV4-1, with D possibly TRBD1 on 6 matching bases. CDR3 length: 19 residues. Germline values: CDR1 MGHRA, CDR2 YSYEKL. V was shortened by 2 bases and J by 0 bases, with 17 bases between the two germline ends. The CDR3 DNA reads TGCGCCAGCAGCCAACCTCTACAGGGTATGAGCTCCTATAATTCACCCCTCCACTTT. Protein: CASSQPLQGMSSYNSPLHF.

This clonotype was seen repeatedly, ten times or more. The rearrangement uses TRBV4-1 and TRBJ1-2; 7 bases fit TRBD1. The CDR3 length is 17 residues. Germline V gene sequence: CDR1 MGHRA, CDR2 YSYEKL. The trim removed 0 bases at V and 5 bases at J, leaving 12 bases unmatched. The CDR3 DNA sequence: TGCGCCAGCAGCCAAGATTGGACAGGCGCCCACCCATATGGCTACACCTTC. It yields the protein CASSQDWTGAHPYGYTF.